The present entry profiles one T cell receptor (beta chain) with its context. The identical CDR3 is also encoded by other nucleotide sequences in the sample. With 0 bases removed from V and 4 bases from J, the gap between germline ends came to 16 bases. In germline, CDR1 is SGHDT, CDR2 YYEEEE. CDR3 length: 16 residues. This record belongs to a study of radiation and T cells in renal cell carcinoma. TCRdb's copy holds only in-frame clones and misses some; the assay was immunoSEQ multiplex PCR. The repertoire holds 90,000 to 100,000 clones, approximately 80% seen once, with roughly 7.6% in the top ten. The time point is: blood 4 weeks post-SBRT, at nephrectomy. Treatment reported: 15 Gy SBRT to primary tumor, nephrectomy 4 weeks later. Nephrectomy followed 15 Gy stereotactic body radiation by 4 weeks. Blood was sampled at baseline, 2 weeks and 4 weeks after SBRT.

The sequencing used blood, collected from a patient whose treatment included radiotherapy and nephrectomy. V gene TRBV5-6 combines with J gene TRBJ1-2, with TRBD1 as a possible D gene (6 bases). The TCR was taken from a man between 60 and 75 years old with renal cell carcinoma. CDR3 sequence reads: CASSLAGASGAYGYTF. The CDR3 coding sequence is TGTGCCAGCAGCTTGGCGGGGGCCTCAGGGGCCTATGGCTACACCTTC. Looking up the rest from reference TRBV5-6 and TRBJ1-2 gives the full variable domain: DAGVTQSPTHLIKTRGQQVTLRCSPKSGHDTVSWYQQALGQGPQFIFQYYEEEERQRGNFPDRFSGHQFPNYSSELNVNALLLGDSALYLCASSLAGASGAYGYTFGSGTRLTVV.